The 22 T cell receptor beta chains presented below share a single source sample, sequenced in a study of T cell responses to AZD1222 COVID-19 vaccine. TCRdb's copy holds only in-frame clones and misses some; the assay was immunoSEQ multiplex PCR. This sample yields about 130,000 clones, of which about 91% are seen a single time; about 1.9% belongs to the top ten. The material sequenced was peripheral blood, taken on day 0 of AZD1222 vaccination. These receptors were collected from an adult in good health.

This clone was seen only once. The rearrangement joins TRBV7-8 to TRBJ2-5; 7 bases line up with TRBD2. This CDR3 has 13 amino acids. In germline, CDR1 is SGHVS, CDR2 FQNEAQ. Trimming took 0 bases from V and 12 from J; bases not matched to a gene: 7. CDR3 sequence: CASSLAGTTEKYF. CDR3 DNA: TGTGCCAGCAGCTTAGCCGGGACTACCGAGAAGTACTTC. Supplemented by reference TRBV7-8 and TRBJ2-5, the full variable domain reads GAGVSQSPRYKVAKRGQDVALRCDPISGHVSLFWYQQALGQGPEFLTYFQNEAQLDKSGLPSDRFFAERPEGSVSTLKIQRTQQEDSAVYLCASSLAGTTEKYFGPGTRLLVL.

The chain combines TRBV29-1 with TRBJ1-3, with TRBD1 identical over 8 bases. This CDR3 has 16 amino acids. CDR1 and CDR2 from the germline V gene are SQVTM and ANQGSEA. With 6 bases clipped from V and 0 bases from J, the junction kept 10 bases outside the gene matches. The CDR3 nucleotides are TGCAGCGTCGGTCCGGGACAGGTATACTCTGGAAACACCATATATTTT. Protein product: CSVGPGQVYSGNTIYF.

The genes are TRBV13 and TRBJ2-1; 7 nucleotides agree with TRBD2. Germline V CDR1 and CDR2: PRHDT, FYEKMQ (reference sequence). This CDR3 contains 14 residues. Unmatched junction bases numbered 1, after V lost 0 bases and J lost 5 bases. CDR3 in amino acids: CASSLGGTNNEQFF. Written as DNA, the CDR3 is TGTGCCAGCAGCTTAGGGGGGACTAACAATGAGCAGTTCTTC.

The V gene is TRBV7-9, the J gene TRBJ1-1; D possibly corresponds to TRBD1 (6 bases). This CDR3 spans 13 amino acids. Germline CDR1 reads SEHNR; CDR2 reads FQNEAQ (reference sequence). Between the trimmed V and J ends, which lost 1 base and 8 bases, there was a span of 11 bases. The CDR3 is CASSLVAGAEAFF. DNA for the CDR3: TGTGCCAGCAGCTTAGTTGCGGGGGCCGAAGCTTTCTTT.

The chain carries TRBV19 and TRBJ1-5, with unresolved D. The CDR3 is 15 residues long. The V and J ends lost 0 bases and 7 bases respectively, with 13 bases between them. Germline values: CDR1 LNHDA, CDR2 SQIVND (reference sequence). CDR3 bases: TGTGCCAGTAGTATAGATATTTGGGGTGGCCAGCCCCAGCATTTT. It specifies CASSIDIWGGQPQHF.

The chain links TRBV28 to TRBJ1-5; D ambiguous. The CDR3 spans 14 residues. Trimming shortened V by 7 bases and J by 9 bases, and 19 bases separated the two germline ends. Germline loops: CDR1 MDHEN, CDR2 SYDVKM. CDR3 in amino acids: CASTGWQSAGPQHF. In nucleotides, the CDR3 is TGTGCCAGCACGGGGTGGCAATCAGCGGGGCCCCAGCATTTT.

This clone was counted once. The genes are TRBV5-5 and TRBJ1-1, with unresolved D. Trimming left V 4 bases short and J 10 bases short, with 11 bases between. The CDR3 has 11 residues. Germline V gene lookup returns CDR1 SGHKS and CDR2 YYEKEE (reference sequence). In nucleotides, the CDR3 is TGTGCCAGCAGCCAGGATGCAGGAGCTTTCTTT. Translating gives CASSQDAGAFF.

The rearrangement uses TRBV4-1 and TRBJ2-4; a weak D match, TRBD2 (5 bases). Germline CDR1 MGHRA, CDR2 YSYEKL. Trimming took off 0 bases at V and 8 bases at J, with 14 bases between the two ends. The CDR3 contains 15 residues. The CDR3 loop reads CASSQELWAGDIQYF. The CDR3 nucleotides are TGCGCCAGCAGCCAAGAACTTTGGGCCGGGGACATTCAGTACTTC.

The V and J genes are TRBV30 and TRBJ1-3; D uncertain. Deletions cut 3 bases from V and 0 bases from J, with 9 bases between. CDR3 size: 14 residues. The germline V gene encodes CDR1 GTSNPN and CDR2 SVGIG (reference sequence). DNA of the CDR3: TGTGCCTGGAGGTCCGGTAGCTCTGGAAACACCATATATTTT. This gives the protein CAWRSGSSGNTIYF. The full variable domain, rest sourced from reference TRBV30 and TRBJ1-3, is SQTIHQWPATLVQPVGSPLSLECTVEGTSNPNLYWYRQAAGRGLQLLFYSVGIGQISSEVPQNLSASRPQDRQFILSSKKLLLSDSGFYLCAWRSGSSGNTIYFGEGSWLTVV.

This clone has a single count. This chain links TRBV5-6 with TRBJ1-2; a weak D match, TRBD1 (6 bases). The CDR3 runs to 15 residues. Germline values: CDR1 SGHDT, CDR2 YYEEEE. V lost 3 bases and J lost 4, with 16 bases in between. CDR3: CASSSLREGGYGYTF. The CDR3, as DNA: TGTGCCAGCAGCTCCCTGCGGGAGGGGGGCTATGGCTACACCTTC.

The CDR3 sequence is CASSRLAGATGELFF. In nucleotides, the CDR3 is TGTGCCAGCAGCAGACTAGCGGGGGCGACCGGGGAGCTGTTTTTT. This chain links TRBV11-1 with TRBJ2-2; 12 nucleotides agree with TRBD2. The CDR3 extends over 15 amino acids. Trimming removed 5 bases from V and 5 bases from J; junction bases left unmatched: 3. Looked up from germline, CDR1 is SGHAT and CDR2 is FQDESV (reference sequence).

The genes are TRBV7-8 and TRBJ1-3; 9 bases line up with TRBD1. CDR3 length: 18 residues. Germline loops: CDR1 SGHVS, CDR2 FQNEAQ. V lost 5 bases and J lost 2; bases outside the gene matches: 13. The CDR3 nucleotides read TGTGCCAGCAGCCCACAGGACAGGGGCTTAGCTGCTGGAAACACCATATATTTT. This codes for CASSPQDRGLAAGNTIYF.

The CDR3 nucleotides read TGCGCCAGCAGCCAAAATCGGAGGGCCACTGAAGCTTTCTTT. Protein product: CASSQNRRATEAFF. The chain joins TRBV4-3 to TRBJ1-1; D ambiguous. The CDR3 is 14 amino acids. Germline V gene lookup returns CDR1 LGHNA and CDR2 YSLEER. V lost 2 bases to trimming and J lost 4 bases, with 11 bases between them.

The rearrangement uses TRBV4-3 and TRBJ1-4; D may be TRBD1 (5 bases). V was trimmed by 6 bases and J by 6 bases, leaving 11 bases between them. Germline CDR1 is LGHNA and CDR2 is YSLEER. The CDR3 runs to 13 residues. This CDR3 reads CASSGRVDEKLFF. For the CDR3, the DNA is TGCGCCAGCAGTGGCAGGGTTGATGAAAAACTGTTTTTT.

The CDR3, as DNA: TGTGCCAGCAGTACCTACAGGGGGTACTCCTACGAGCAGTACTTC. As protein: CASSTYRGYSYEQYF. The rearrangement joins TRBV28 to TRBJ2-7; 8 bases align to TRBD1. Trimming removed 5 bases from V and 0 bases from J; junction bases left unmatched: 6. This CDR3 region has 15 residues. CDR1 is MDHEN, CDR2 SYDVKM, per germline.

The sample holds one count of this clone. The chain carries TRBV4-3 and TRBJ1-4, with no clear D. The CDR3 consists of 15 residues. Germline lookup yields CDR1 LGHNA and CDR2 YSLEER. Trimming cost V 4 bases and J 6 bases, with 15 bases left between them. The CDR3 sequence is CASSLGRISYEKLFF. In nucleotides, the CDR3 is TGCGCCAGCAGCCTCGGACGCATTTCTTATGAAAAACTGTTTTTT.

The chain links TRBV19 to TRBJ1-6; 9 bases fit TRBD1. V shed 5 bases, J shed 9 bases, and the junction held 8 bases outside the gene matches. The CDR3 totals 15 residues. From germline, CDR1 is LNHDA and CDR2 SQIVND (reference sequence). The chain's CDR3 is CASSDRGAEGSPLHF. CDR3 sequence (DNA): TGTGCCAGTAGTGACAGGGGGGCAGAGGGTTCACCCCTCCACTTT.

The V gene is TRBV5-1, the J gene TRBJ1-2; maybe TRBD1 (6 bases). In germline, CDR1 is SGHRS, CDR2 YFSETQ. The CDR3 consists of 14 residues. V gave up 0 bases and J gave up 7 bases, with 13 bases separating them. CDR3 bases: TGCGCCAGCAGCTTGGAGGGGGGAGGAGGTGGCTACACCTTC. This sequence encodes CASSLEGGGGGYTF.

J is TRBJ1-6 and V is TRBV30; D unclear. The CDR3 contains 14 residues. The germline V gene has CDR1 GTSNPN and CDR2 SVGIG (reference sequence). Deletions cut 1 base from V and 7 bases from J, with 11 bases between. CDR3 protein: CAWSGGSSNSPLHF. CDR3 coding DNA: TGTGCCTGGAGTGGTGGGTCGAGCAATTCACCCCTCCACTTT.

The V gene is TRBV10-1, the J gene TRBJ1-2; D ambiguous. The CDR3 runs 14 residues. Germline V CDR1 and CDR2: WNHNN, SYGVQD (reference sequence). V was pared by 4 bases and J by 1 base, with 10 bases between. In nucleotides, the CDR3 is TGCGCCAGCAGTGTGGGAGCTATTAACTATGGCTACACCTTC. It is translated as CASSVGAINYGYTF.

CDR3 in amino acids: CASSLLETQYF. In DNA form, the CDR3 reads TGTGCCAGCAGCTTATTGGAGACCCAGTACTTC. The V call is TRBV7-2, the J call TRBJ2-5; D not certain. V shed 2 bases and J shed 5 bases, with 3 bases lying between them. The CDR3 is 11 residues long. CDR1 is SGHTA, CDR2 FQGNSA, per germline.

The rearrangement links TRBV20-1 to TRBJ2-7; TRBD1 might be the D (5 bases). The CDR3 has 11 residues. Germline CDR1 is DFQATT and CDR2 is SNEGSKA (reference sequence). Deletions cut 5 bases from V and 4 bases from J, with 9 bases between. CDR3 amino acids: CSALSGYEQYF. The CDR3 region has the DNA TGCAGTGCTTTATCAGGGTACGAGCAGTACTTC.